Each of the 13 T cell receptor beta chains below was sequenced from the same sample in a study of T-cell reconstitution after alpha-beta-depleted transplantation in children. Researchers prepared the TCRbeta library using unique molecular identifiers, the study reports. A single record per CDR3 protein comes from TCRdb applying MiXCR to the PCR reads. Of about 260,000 distinct CDR3 sequences detected, under 9.5% appear once; the ten largest clones hold 6.3%. This material consisted of PBMCs, mostly from graft donor cells, taken 180 days after TCRalphabeta/CD19-depleted stem cell transplant. The source is a male patient between 5 and 17 years old who had a stem cell transplant for acute lymphoblastic leukemia, so the T cells may come from the graft donor.

This clonotype was picked up many times. J is TRBJ1-6 and V is TRBV4-2; D might be TRBD1 (5 bases). CDR1 is LGHNA and CDR2 is YNFKEQ in the germline V gene. V was shortened by 0 bases and J by 2 bases, with 11 bases between the two germline ends. The CDR3 has 17 residues. The CDR3 DNA reads as TGTGCCAGCAGCCAAGAGAAAGGGGTCACCTATAATTCACCCCTCCACTTT. Protein sequence: CASSQEKGVTYNSPLHF.

This clonotype came up many times. This chain uses TRBV7-9 with TRBJ2-2; possibly TRBD1 or TRBD2 for D (6 bases each). Per the germline V gene, CDR1 is SEHNR and CDR2 is FQNEAQ (reference sequence). The CDR3 loop spans 16 amino acids. V was shortened by 1 base and J by 0 bases, with 9 bases between the two germline ends. CDR3 loop: CASSLVGGANTGELFF. The CDR3 DNA is TGTGCCAGCAGCTTAGTCGGGGGCGCGAACACCGGGGAGCTGTTTTTT.

To note about this clonotype: The junction departs from the called germline gene at one end, perhaps through a read error. The rearrangement uses TRBV7-3 and TRBJ2-2; no clear D. From germline, CDR1 is SGHTA and CDR2 FQGTGA. The CDR3 loop spans 16 amino acids. The CDR3 sequence is CASSLIPGSNAGELFF. CDR3 bases: TGTGCCAGCAGCTTAATCCCCGGTTCGAACGCCGGGGAGCTGTTTTTT.

Ten or more counts support this clonotype. This chain connects TRBV11-2 to TRBJ2-7, with D uncertain. This CDR3 comprises 13 residues. Looked up from germline, CDR1 is SGHAT and CDR2 is FQNNGV. The V gene lost 1 base and the J gene lost 5 bases, with 9 bases spanning the gap. CDR3 DNA: TGTGCCAGCAGCTTAGCAAACCTCCACGAGCAGTACTTC. Translated, it gives CASSLANLHEQYF.

There are a few counts of this clonotype. The chain recombines TRBV6-1 with TRBJ2-2; 9 positions match TRBD1. After removal of 6 bases from V and 9 bases from J, the junction contained 11 bases not matched to a gene. Germline-derived CDR1 and CDR2 are MNHNS and SASEGT. The CDR3 is 15 amino acids. CDR3 bases: TGTGCCAGCAGGCGCGGTGGGACAGGGTACAGGGAGCTGTTTTTT. As protein: CASRRGGTGYRELFF.

In its sample, this clonotype was seen many times. The chain links TRBV19 to TRBJ2-5; D possibly corresponds to TRBD1 (5 bases). There are 15 residues in the CDR3. CDR1 and CDR2 (germline): LNHDA, SQIVND (reference sequence). Trimming took off 3 bases at V and 5 bases at J, with 16 bases between the two ends. The CDR3 bases are TGTGCCAGTAGTATCGGTTCCGCAGGGCGGGAGACCCAGTACTTC. Translated, it gives CASSIGSAGRETQYF.

This clonotype was counted ten times or more. The rearrangement joins TRBV5-6 to TRBJ1-2, with 9 bases aligning to TRBD1. V dropped 3 bases and J dropped 8; count of bases not matched to a gene: 5. The CDR3 is 13 residues long. CDR1 and CDR2 from the germline V gene are SGHDT and YYEEEE. The DNA for the CDR3 is TGTGCCAGCAGCTACACAGGACAGGGGGGCTACACCTTC. Amino acid sequence: CASSYTGQGGYTF.

This clonotype came up many times. The V gene is TRBV28, the J gene TRBJ2-7, with unresolved D. V was pared by 10 bases and J by 4 bases, with 32 bases between. Germline V CDR1 and CDR2: MDHEN, SYDVKM. This CDR3 region has 18 residues. The CDR3 reads CATSCRGPICYLPYEQYF. The CDR3 nucleotides are TGTGCCACCAGCTGTCGTGGGCCCATCTGCTACCTTCCATACGAGCAGTACTTC.

Of note for this clonotype: One base away lies a much larger clone, so this may be a sequencing read error. The chain employs TRBV6-2 or TRBV6-3 and TRBJ2-1, with TRBD2 identical over 8 bases. Looked up from germline, CDR1 is MNHEY and CDR2 is SVGEGT. The CDR3 has 13 amino acids. For the CDR3, the DNA is TGTGCCAGCAGTTCGCGGGGGGCCAATGGGCAGTTCTTC. Translated, it gives CASSSRGANGQFF.

This clonotype was found many times. This sequence joins TRBV21-1 and TRBJ1-5. TRBV21-1 is given as a pseudogene. The CDR3 has 17 amino acids. CDR3 nucleotides: TGTGCCAGCAGCAAAAGGGGATTAGAGGGCCACAATCAGCCCCAGCATTTT. It yields the protein CASSKRGLEGHNQPQHF.

In its sample, this clonotype was seen a few times. This sequence joins TRBV6-1 and TRBJ1-6; D is possibly TRBD1 (5 bases). This CDR3 comprises 14 residues. The germline V and J ends were trimmed by 7 bases and 11 bases, with 18 bases remaining between them. The germline gives CDR1 MNHNS, CDR2 SASEGT. CDR3 nucleotides: TGTGCCAGCACCACGGGACTGCCAGGGCCACCCCTCCACTTT. It is translated as CASTTGLPGPPLHF.

At least ten counts were recorded for this clonotype. The CDR3 DNA is TGCGCCAGCAGCCAAGAGGGTTATAGACAGGCTATTGGGGGCTACACCTTC. Translation: CASSQEGYRQAIGGYTF. This sequence joins TRBV4-3 and TRBJ1-2, with a possible D match to TRBD1 (6 bases). CDR1 is LGHNA, CDR2 YSLEER, per germline. The CDR3 is 17 residues long. V gave up 0 bases and J gave up 8 bases, with 22 bases separating them.

This clonotype was counted many times. This chain links TRBV12-3 or TRBV12-4 with TRBJ1-3; no reliable D call. The CDR3 loop spans 15 amino acids. Trimming removed 4 bases from V and 0 bases from J, with 10 bases in between. Here the CDR3 DNA reads TGTGCCAGCAGTTGGGGTCCTTTCTCTGGAAACACCATATATTTT. It translates to CASSWGPFSGNTIYF.